What follows are 24 T cell receptor beta chains derived from one specimen sequenced in a study of cytomegalovirus exposure and HLA in healthy donors. The PCR used 60 Vbeta and 13 Jbeta primers. The data were produced by immunoSEQ multiplex PCR, yet TCRdb's version contains in-frame clones alone and is incomplete. The sample has about 71,000 clones; about 71% are singletons. Source material: PBMCs. These TCRs come from a woman in her forties or fifties in good health and CMV-seropositive.

The chain has TRBV5-1 and TRBJ2-1; 12 nucleotides line up with TRBD2. The CDR3 totals 14 residues. The ends lost 0 bases at V and 15 bases at J; junction bases unmatched: 7. The V gene's germline CDR1 is SGHRS and CDR2 YFSETQ. The CDR3: CASSLGETSGSRFF. The CDR3 DNA reads as TGCGCCAGCAGCTTGGGGGAGACTAGCGGGAGCCGGTTCTTC.

V is TRBV19 and J is TRBJ1-4; possible D gene TRBD1, 6 bases. CDR3 length: 14 amino acids. The V and J ends lost 9 bases and 0 bases respectively, with 11 bases between them. Germline CDR1 LNHDA, CDR2 SQIVND (reference sequence). The CDR3 loop reads CASTQGTTNEKLFF. DNA of the CDR3: TGTGCCAGCACCCAGGGGACAACTAATGAAAAACTGTTTTTT.

The gene calls are TRBV6-1 and TRBJ2-7; D perhaps matches TRBD1 (6 bases). Deletions cut 6 bases from V and 0 bases from J, with 15 bases between. CDR1 and CDR2 from the germline V gene are MNHNS and SASEGT. CDR3 length: 15 amino acids. DNA for the CDR3: TGTGCCAGCAGGTCGGGACACCCCAGCTCCTACGAGCAGTACTTC. Encoded protein: CASRSGHPSSYEQYF.

The chain is built from TRBV9 and TRBJ2-1; TRBD1 aligns across 7 bases. The CDR3 runs to 14 residues. V lost 6 bases to trimming and J lost 9 bases; unmatched junction nucleotides: 12. From germline, CDR1 is SGDLS and CDR2 YYNGEE. CDR3 amino acids: CASKEGQGVGEQFF. The CDR3 region has the DNA TGTGCCAGCAAAGAGGGGCAGGGGGTGGGTGAGCAGTTCTTC.

The genes are TRBV5-1 and TRBJ2-3, with D perhaps TRBD1 (6 bases). Trimming stripped 6 bases from V and 3 bases from J, with 17 bases between. The CDR3 contains 15 residues. From germline, CDR1 is SGHRS and CDR2 YFSETQ. The DNA for the CDR3 is TGCGCCAGCACTTCCTCGACAGGTGGTACAGATACGCAGTATTTT. Translated: CASTSSTGGTDTQYF.

CDR3 sequence reads: CASSFSSEGTDTQYF. DNA for the CDR3: TGTGCCAGCAGTTTTTCTTCAGAAGGCACAGATACGCAGTATTTT. The chain couples TRBV28 to TRBJ2-3; D unclear. The CDR3 runs 15 residues. V was clipped by 3 bases and J by 1 base, with 11 bases between them. The germline CDR1 and CDR2 sequences are MDHEN and SYDVKM.

The chain joins TRBV9 to TRBJ1-2, with D possibly TRBD1 on 6 matching bases. The germline V gene encodes CDR1 SGDLS and CDR2 YYNGEE. The V end lost 0 bases, the J end lost 4 bases, and 13 bases lay between the germline ends. The CDR3 is 15 amino acids. CDR3 in amino acids: CASSVALGAAYGYTF. In nucleotides, the CDR3 is TGTGCCAGCAGCGTAGCTTTGGGGGCGGCCTATGGCTACACCTTC.

By sample fraction, this clone is medium-sized. V usage is TRBV7-2 and J usage is TRBJ2-7; 9 positions match TRBD1. Per germline, CDR1 SGHTA and CDR2 FQGNSA. With 5 bases clipped from V and 6 bases from J, the junction kept 5 bases outside the gene matches. CDR3 length: 13 residues. In nucleotides, the CDR3 is TGTGCCAGCAGCCGCGACAGGGGGGGCGAGCAGTACTTC. Translation: CASSRDRGGEQYF.

The chain recombines TRBV28 with TRBJ2-5; TRBD2 aligns across 7 bases. Per the germline V gene, CDR1 is MDHEN and CDR2 is SYDVKM. V shed 6 bases, J shed 5 bases, and the junction held 12 bases outside the gene matches. The CDR3 length is 15 residues. This chain's CDR3 is CASSKTSAGRETQYF. The CDR3 region has the DNA TGTGCCAGCAGCAAAACCTCAGCGGGAAGGGAGACCCAGTACTTC.

The V call is TRBV4-3, the J call TRBJ1-6; TRBD1 might be the D (6 bases). This CDR3 has 16 amino acids. Germline-derived CDR1 and CDR2 are LGHNA and YSLEER. V was pared by 0 bases and J by 7 bases, with 13 bases between. The CDR3 nucleotides are TGCGCCAGCAGCCAAGACCCGGACAGTAGGAATTCACCCCTCCACTTT. Translation gives CASSQDPDSRNSPLHF.

This clone has more than one count but fewer than ten. In DNA, the CDR3 is TGTGCCAGTACCGTCCAGGGGGCGATCGGGGAGCTGTTTTTT. Translated, it gives CASTVQGAIGELFF. The chain combines TRBV19 with TRBJ2-2, with 8 positions matching TRBD1. CDR3 size: 14 residues. V was clipped by 7 bases and J by 7 bases; unmatched bases: 8. CDR1 and CDR2 from the germline V gene are LNHDA and SQIVND (reference sequence).

The chain employs TRBV6-6 and TRBJ2-1; D possibly corresponds to TRBD2 (6 bases). Trimming removed 4 bases from V and 3 bases from J, with 10 bases in between. There are 14 residues in the CDR3. Looked up from germline, CDR1 is MNHNY and CDR2 is SVGAGI (reference sequence). CDR3 in DNA: TGTGCCAGCAGTTCCTTAGCGGTCTACAATGAGCAGTTCTTC. Translation gives CASSSLAVYNEQFF.

This chain connects TRBV9 to TRBJ1-1; D perhaps matches TRBD1 (5 bases). This CDR3 spans 14 amino acids. V lost 0 bases and J 2 bases, leaving 8 bases between the germline ends. The germline CDR1 and CDR2 sequences are SGDLS and YYNGEE. The CDR3 spells CASSVATGNTEAFF. The CDR3, as DNA: TGTGCCAGCAGCGTAGCTACAGGTAACACTGAAGCTTTCTTT.

The rearrangement joins TRBV9 to TRBJ1-5, with TRBD1 as a possible D gene (5 bases). CDR1 and CDR2 from the germline V gene are SGDLS and YYNGEE. V was shortened by 3 bases and J by 0 bases, with 19 bases between the two germline ends. The CDR3 totals 18 residues. The CDR3 loop is CASSDRQIRRSSNQPQHF. CDR3 nucleotides: TGTGCCAGCAGCGATCGACAGATACGGCGGAGTAGCAATCAGCCCCAGCATTTT.

The V gene is TRBV7-2, the J gene TRBJ2-1; 8 bases line up with TRBD2. With 5 bases clipped from V and 4 bases from J, the junction kept 7 bases outside the gene matches. Germline CDR1 SGHTA, CDR2 FQGNSA. The CDR3 consists of 15 residues. In nucleotides, the CDR3 is TGTGCCAGCAGCCCGACTAGCGTGGCATACAATGAGCAGTTCTTC. Its protein product is CASSPTSVAYNEQFF.

The genes are TRBV27 and TRBJ1-1, with a weak D call TRBD1 (5 bases). V dropped 5 bases and J dropped 1 base, with 23 bases sitting between them. Germline CDR1 and CDR2: MNHEY and SMNVEV (reference sequence). This CDR3 comprises 18 residues. In DNA, the CDR3 is TGTGCCAGCAGTAGTTTGGACAACGGTTTAGGCGCGAACACTGAAGCTTTCTTT. It is translated as CASSSLDNGLGANTEAFF.

The chain is built from TRBV18 and TRBJ1-2, with 11 bases that match TRBD1. Germline V lookup: CDR1 KGHSH, CDR2 LQKENI. There are 17 residues in the CDR3. V gave up 3 bases and J gave up 8 bases; unmatched junction bases: 14. In DNA, the CDR3 is TGTGCCAGCTCACCTGGACAGGGGGCTGTTCTCCTAGAGGGCTACACCTTC. Translating gives CASSPGQGAVLLEGYTF.

This chain connects TRBV2 to TRBJ2-7; TRBD1 matches at 8 bases. CDR3 length: 14 amino acids. Germline V gene sequence: CDR1 SNHLY, CDR2 FYNNEI. Unmatched junction bases numbered 11, after V lost 7 bases and J lost 6 bases. This CDR3 is CASTYMDRVAEQYF. For the CDR3, the DNA is TGTGCCAGCACTTATATGGACAGGGTGGCCGAGCAGTACTTC.

The rearrangement links TRBV25-1 to TRBJ1-1; D unresolved. The CDR3 length is 13 residues. The germline V gene encodes CDR1 MGHDK and CDR2 SYGVNS. Trimming removed 3 bases from V and 3 bases from J, with 8 bases in between. The CDR3 here is CASSDPEDTEAFF. CDR3 DNA sequence: TGTGCCAGCAGTGATCCAGAGGACACTGAAGCTTTCTTT.

This chain links TRBV10-3 with TRBJ1-1; 8 nucleotides agree with TRBD1. The CDR3 sequence is 16 residues long. Germline CDR1 is ENHRY and CDR2 is SYGVKD. With V trimmed by 2 bases and J by 3 bases, 8 bases remained unmatched. DNA for the CDR3: TGTGCCATCAGTGAGGTCGGACAGGGTAGCCACACTGAAGCTTTCTTT. It specifies CAISEVGQGSHTEAFF.

V and J are TRBV6-1 and TRBJ1-2; D perhaps matches TRBD1 (5 bases). The CDR3 loop spans 11 amino acids. Germline values: CDR1 MNHNS, CDR2 SASEGT. V was shortened by 11 bases and J by 1 base, with 8 bases between the two germline ends. CDR3 DNA: TGTGCCTGGGGGGTTAACTATGGCTACACCTTC. Translating gives CAWGVNYGYTF.

The rearrangement uses TRBV7-8 and TRBJ1-5; 7 bases are a match to TRBD1. The CDR3 totals 16 residues. V gave up 4 bases and J gave up 7 bases; unmatched junction bases: 13. From germline, CDR1 is SGHVS and CDR2 FQNEAQ. CDR3 sequence reads: CASSSLGTEVRQPQHF. CDR3 in DNA: TGTGCCAGCAGCTCCTTAGGGACAGAAGTGAGACAGCCCCAGCATTTT.

The count of this clone is one. This chain uses TRBV4-1 with TRBJ2-1, with TRBD2 identical over 10 bases. The V and J ends lost 0 bases and 4 bases, in that order; junction bases with no gene match: 9. CDR1 is MGHRA and CDR2 is YSYEKL in the germline V gene. CDR3 length equals 18 residues. The CDR3 DNA sequence: TGCGCCAGCAGCCAAGATCTGCGACTAGCGGGTGTATACAATGAGCAGTTCTTC. Translation: CASSQDLRLAGVYNEQFF.

This clone appeared a few times. This chain uses TRBV6-1 with TRBJ1-2, with 7 bases fitting TRBD1. The CDR3 length is 17 residues. The ends lost 2 bases at V and 0 bases at J; junction bases unmatched: 9. CDR1 and CDR2 from the germline V gene are MNHNS and SASEGT. The CDR3: CASSEISPDRANYGYTF. DNA for the CDR3: TGTGCCAGCAGTGAAATCTCGCCCGACAGGGCTAACTATGGCTACACCTTC.